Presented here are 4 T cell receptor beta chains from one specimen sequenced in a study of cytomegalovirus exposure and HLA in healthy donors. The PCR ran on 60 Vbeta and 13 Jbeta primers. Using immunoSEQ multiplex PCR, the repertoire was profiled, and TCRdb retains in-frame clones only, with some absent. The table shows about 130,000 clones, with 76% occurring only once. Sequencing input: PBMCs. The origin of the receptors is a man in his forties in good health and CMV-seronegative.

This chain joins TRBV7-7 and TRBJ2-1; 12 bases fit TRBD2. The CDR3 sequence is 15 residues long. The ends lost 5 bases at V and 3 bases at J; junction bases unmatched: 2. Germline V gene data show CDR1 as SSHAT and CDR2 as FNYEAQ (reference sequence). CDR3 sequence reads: CASSRLAGVYNEQFF. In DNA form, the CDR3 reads TGTGCCAGCAGCCGACTAGCGGGGGTCTACAATGAGCAGTTCTTC.

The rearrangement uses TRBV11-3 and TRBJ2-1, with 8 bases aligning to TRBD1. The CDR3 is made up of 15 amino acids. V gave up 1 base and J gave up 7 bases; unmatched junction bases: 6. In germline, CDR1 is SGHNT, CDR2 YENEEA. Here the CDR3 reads CASSLAVQGGNEQFF. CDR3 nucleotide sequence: TGTGCCAGCAGCTTAGCTGTACAGGGGGGTAATGAGCAGTTCTTC.

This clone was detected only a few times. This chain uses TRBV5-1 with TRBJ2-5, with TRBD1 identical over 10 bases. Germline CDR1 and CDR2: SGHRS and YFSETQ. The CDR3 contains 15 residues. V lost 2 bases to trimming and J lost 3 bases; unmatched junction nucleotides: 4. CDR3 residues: CASSFFGQGEETQYF. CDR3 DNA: TGCGCCAGCAGCTTTTTTGGACAGGGGGAAGAGACCCAGTACTTC.

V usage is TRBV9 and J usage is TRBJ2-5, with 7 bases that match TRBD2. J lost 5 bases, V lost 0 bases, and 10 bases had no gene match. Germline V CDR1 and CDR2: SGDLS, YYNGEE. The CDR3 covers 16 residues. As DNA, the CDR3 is TGTGCCAGCAGCGTAGGCGGGGGATCATCAATGGAGACCCAGTACTTC. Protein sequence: CASSVGGGSSMETQYF.